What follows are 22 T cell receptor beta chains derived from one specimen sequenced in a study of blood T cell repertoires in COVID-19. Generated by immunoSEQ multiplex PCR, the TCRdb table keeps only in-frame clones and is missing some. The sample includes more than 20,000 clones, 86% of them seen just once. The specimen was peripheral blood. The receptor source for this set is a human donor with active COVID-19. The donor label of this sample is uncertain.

CDR3 bases: TGTGCCAGCAGCGCAACCGGGACAGGGAATGAAAAACTGTTTTTT. It codes for CASSATGTGNEKLFF. The chain has TRBV9 and TRBJ1-4, with TRBD1 matching over 9 bases. Germline CDR1 is SGDLS and CDR2 is YYNGEE. The CDR3 spans 15 residues. V was clipped by 3 bases and J by 5 bases; unmatched bases: 5. The whole variable domain, remainder taken from reference TRBV9 and TRBJ1-4, is DSGVTQTPKHLITATGQRVTLRCSPRSGDLSVYWYQQSLDQGLQFLIQYYNGEERAKGNILERFSAQQFPDLHSELNLSSLELGDSALYFCASSATGTGNEKLFFGSGTQLSVL.

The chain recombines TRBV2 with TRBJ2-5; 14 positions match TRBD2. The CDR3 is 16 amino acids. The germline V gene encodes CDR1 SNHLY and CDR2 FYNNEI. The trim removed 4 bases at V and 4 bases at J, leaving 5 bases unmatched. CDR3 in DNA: TGTGCCAGCAGTGGGGGGGGACTAGCGGGAGTAGAGACCCAGTACTTC. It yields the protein CASSGGGLAGVETQYF.

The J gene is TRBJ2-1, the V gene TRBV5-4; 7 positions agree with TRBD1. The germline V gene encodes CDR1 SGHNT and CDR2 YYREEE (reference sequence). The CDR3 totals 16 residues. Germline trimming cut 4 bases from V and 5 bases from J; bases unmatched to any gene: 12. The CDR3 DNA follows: TGTGCCAGCAGCCCCACCGACAGGGCCACGCACAATGAGCAGTTCTTC. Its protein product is CASSPTDRATHNEQFF.

CDR3 protein: CASSLTRGGSWTEAFF. CDR3 nucleotide sequence: TGTGCCAGCAGCCTGACGCGGGGAGGATCCTGGACTGAAGCTTTCTTT. This chain links TRBV7-9 with TRBJ1-1; no clear D. V gave up 5 bases and J gave up 5 bases, with 21 bases separating them. This CDR3 spans 16 amino acids. Per the germline V gene, CDR1 is SEHNR and CDR2 is FQNEAQ (reference sequence).

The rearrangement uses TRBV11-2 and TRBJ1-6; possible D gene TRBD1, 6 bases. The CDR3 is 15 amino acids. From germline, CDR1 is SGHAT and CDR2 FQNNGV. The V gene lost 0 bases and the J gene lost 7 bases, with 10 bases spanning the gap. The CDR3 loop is CASSLEQGGNSPLHF. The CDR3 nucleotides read TGTGCCAGCAGCTTAGAACAGGGCGGAAATTCACCCCTCCACTTT.

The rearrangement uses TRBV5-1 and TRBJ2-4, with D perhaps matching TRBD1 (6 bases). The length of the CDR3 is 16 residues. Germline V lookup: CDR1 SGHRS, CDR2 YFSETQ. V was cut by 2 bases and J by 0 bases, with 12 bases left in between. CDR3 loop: CASSLQGALAKNIQYF. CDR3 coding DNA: TGCGCCAGCAGCTTACAGGGAGCACTAGCCAAAAACATTCAGTACTTC.

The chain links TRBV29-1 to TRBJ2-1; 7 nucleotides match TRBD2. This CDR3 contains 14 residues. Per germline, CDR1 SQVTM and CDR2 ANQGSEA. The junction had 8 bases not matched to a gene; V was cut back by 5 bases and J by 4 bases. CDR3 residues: CSVLGGGIYNEQFF. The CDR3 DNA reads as TGCAGCGTTCTTGGGGGGGGGATATACAATGAGCAGTTCTTC.

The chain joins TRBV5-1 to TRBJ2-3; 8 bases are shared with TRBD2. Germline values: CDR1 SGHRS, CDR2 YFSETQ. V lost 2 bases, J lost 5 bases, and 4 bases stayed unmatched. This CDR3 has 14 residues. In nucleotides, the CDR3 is TGCGCCAGCAGCTTCGCGGGGGGCATAGATACGCAGTATTTT. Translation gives CASSFAGGIDTQYF.

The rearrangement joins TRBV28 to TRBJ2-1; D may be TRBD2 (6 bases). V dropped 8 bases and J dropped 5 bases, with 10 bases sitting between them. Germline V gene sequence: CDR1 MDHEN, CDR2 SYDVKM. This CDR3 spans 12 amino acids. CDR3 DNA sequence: TGTGCCAGCCGGGAGCTCAACAATGAGCAGTTCTTC. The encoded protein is CASRELNNEQFF.

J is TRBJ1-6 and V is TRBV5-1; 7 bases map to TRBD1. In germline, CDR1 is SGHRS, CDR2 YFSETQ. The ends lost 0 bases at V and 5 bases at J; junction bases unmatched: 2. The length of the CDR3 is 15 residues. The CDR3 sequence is CASSLGGTDNSPLHF. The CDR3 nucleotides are TGCGCCAGCAGCTTGGGGGGGACAGATAATTCACCCCTCCACTTT. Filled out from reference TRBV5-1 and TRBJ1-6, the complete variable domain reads KAGVTQTPRYLIKTRGQQVTLSCSPISGHRSVSWYQQTPGQGLQFLFEYFSETQRNKGNFPGRFSGRQFSNSRSEMNVSTLELGDSALYLCASSLGGTDNSPLHFGNGTRLTVT.

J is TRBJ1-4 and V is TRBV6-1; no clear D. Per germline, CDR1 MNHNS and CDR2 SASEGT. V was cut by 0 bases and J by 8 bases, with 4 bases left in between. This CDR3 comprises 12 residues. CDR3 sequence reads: CASSEAQEKLFF. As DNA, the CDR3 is TGTGCCAGCAGTGAAGCGCAGGAAAAACTGTTTTTT.

The CDR3 DNA follows: TGTGCCAGCAGCCCGGGACTTTCCCAAAATCTTTTAGAGACCCAGTACTTC. Protein product: CASSPGLSQNLLETQYF. The rearrangement links TRBV5-5 to TRBJ2-5; the D gene is possibly TRBD2 (6 bases). Germline CDR1 and CDR2: SGHKS and YYEKEE (reference sequence). The CDR3 has 17 residues. V lost 4 bases and J 4 bases, leaving 23 bases between the germline ends.

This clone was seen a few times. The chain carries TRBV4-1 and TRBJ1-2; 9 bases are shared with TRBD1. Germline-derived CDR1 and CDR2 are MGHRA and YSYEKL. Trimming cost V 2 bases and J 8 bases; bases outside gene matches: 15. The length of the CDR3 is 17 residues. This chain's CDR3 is CASSQFDRGSHLGGYTF. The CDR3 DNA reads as TGCGCCAGCAGCCAATTTGACAGGGGGAGCCACCTTGGGGGCTACACCTTC.

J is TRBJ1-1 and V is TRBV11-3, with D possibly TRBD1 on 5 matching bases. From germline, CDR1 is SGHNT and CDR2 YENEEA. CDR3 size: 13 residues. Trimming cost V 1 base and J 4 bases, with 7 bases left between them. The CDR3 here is CASSLGGVTEAFF. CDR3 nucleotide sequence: TGTGCCAGCAGCTTAGGGGGGGTCACTGAAGCTTTCTTT.

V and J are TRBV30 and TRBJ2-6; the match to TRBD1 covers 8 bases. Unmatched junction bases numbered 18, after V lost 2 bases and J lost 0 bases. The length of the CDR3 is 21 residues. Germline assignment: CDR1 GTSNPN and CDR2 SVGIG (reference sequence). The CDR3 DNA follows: TGTGCCTGGAGTCCCTTGGGCAGGGGGCACCACTTCTTCTCTGGGGCCAACGTCCTGACTTTC. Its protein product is CAWSPLGRGHHFFSGANVLTF.

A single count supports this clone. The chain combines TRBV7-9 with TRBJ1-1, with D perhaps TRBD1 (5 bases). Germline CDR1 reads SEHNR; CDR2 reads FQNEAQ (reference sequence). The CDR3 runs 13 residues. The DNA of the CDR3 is TGTGCTGGGGGAGGGAAAAAAGGGACTGAAGCTTTCTTT. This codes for CAGGGKKGTEAFF.

CDR3 amino acids: CASSNLAGVRTDTQYF. The CDR3 DNA is TGTGCCAGTAGTAATCTAGCGGGAGTCCGGACAGATACGCAGTATTTT. The genes are TRBV19 and TRBJ2-3; 10 nucleotides match TRBD2. CDR3 length: 16 residues. J gave up 3 bases and V 4 bases, and 7 bases lay outside the gene matches. Germline assignment: CDR1 LNHDA and CDR2 SQIVND (reference sequence).

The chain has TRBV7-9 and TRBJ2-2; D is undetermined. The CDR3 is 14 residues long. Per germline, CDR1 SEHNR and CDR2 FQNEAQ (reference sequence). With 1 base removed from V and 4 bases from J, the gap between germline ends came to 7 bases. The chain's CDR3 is CASSLEISTGELFF. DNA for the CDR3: TGTGCCAGCAGCTTAGAGATCAGCACCGGGGAGCTGTTTTTT.

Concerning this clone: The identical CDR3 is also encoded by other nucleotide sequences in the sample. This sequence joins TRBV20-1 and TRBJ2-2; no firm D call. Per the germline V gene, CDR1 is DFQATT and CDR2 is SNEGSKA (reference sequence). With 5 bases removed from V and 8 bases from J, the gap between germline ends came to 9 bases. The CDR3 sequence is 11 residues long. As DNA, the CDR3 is TGCAGTGCTCCTCGAGCTGGGGAGCTGTTTTTT. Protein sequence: CSAPRAGELFF.

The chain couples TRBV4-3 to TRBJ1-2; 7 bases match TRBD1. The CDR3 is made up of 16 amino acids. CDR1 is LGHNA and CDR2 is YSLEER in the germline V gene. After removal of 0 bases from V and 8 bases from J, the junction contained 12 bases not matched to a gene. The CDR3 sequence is CASSQDGRDREGGYTF. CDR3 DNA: TGCGCCAGCAGCCAAGATGGGCGAGACAGGGAAGGAGGCTACACCTTC.

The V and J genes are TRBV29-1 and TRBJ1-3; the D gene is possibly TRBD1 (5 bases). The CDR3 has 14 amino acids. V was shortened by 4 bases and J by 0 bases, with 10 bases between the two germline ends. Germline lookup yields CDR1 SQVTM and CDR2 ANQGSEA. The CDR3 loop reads CSVVGQYSGNTIYF. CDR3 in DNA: TGCAGCGTTGTGGGGCAGTACTCTGGAAACACCATATATTTT.

DNA of the CDR3: TGTGCCAGCAGGTCGGGACGGGGGATCCAAGAGACCCAGTACTTC. It yields the protein CASRSGRGIQETQYF. The rearrangement links TRBV27 to TRBJ2-5; weak D call: TRBD2 (6 bases). The length of the CDR3 is 15 residues. V lost 6 bases and J 1 base, leaving 15 bases between the germline ends. The germline gives CDR1 MNHEY, CDR2 SMNVEV (reference sequence).